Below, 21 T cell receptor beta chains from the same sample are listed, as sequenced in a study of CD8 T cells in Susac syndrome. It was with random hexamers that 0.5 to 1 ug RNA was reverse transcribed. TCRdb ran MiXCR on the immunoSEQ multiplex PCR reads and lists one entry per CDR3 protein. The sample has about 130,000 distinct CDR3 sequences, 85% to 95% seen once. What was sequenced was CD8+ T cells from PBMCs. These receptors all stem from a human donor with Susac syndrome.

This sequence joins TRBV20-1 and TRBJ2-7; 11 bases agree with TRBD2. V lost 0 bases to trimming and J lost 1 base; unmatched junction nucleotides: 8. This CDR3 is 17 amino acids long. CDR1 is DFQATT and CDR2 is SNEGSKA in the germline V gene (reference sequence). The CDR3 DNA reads TGCAGTGCTAGAGACTTCAGAATAGCGGGGGGGTCCTACGAGCAGTACTTC. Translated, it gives CSARDFRIAGGSYEQYF.

The CDR3 DNA sequence: TGTGCCAGTCGACAGTCCGAGACCCAGTACTTC. Translating gives CASRQSETQYF. The genes are TRBV27 and TRBJ2-5; possible D gene TRBD1, 5 bases. Germline CDR1 reads MNHEY; CDR2 reads SMNVEV (reference sequence). CDR3 length: 11 amino acids. V was cut by 9 bases and J by 5 bases, with 10 bases left in between.

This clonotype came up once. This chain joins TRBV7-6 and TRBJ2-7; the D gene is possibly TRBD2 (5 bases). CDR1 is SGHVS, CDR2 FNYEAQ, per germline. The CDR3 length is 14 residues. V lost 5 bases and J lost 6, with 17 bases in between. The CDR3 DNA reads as TGTGCCAGCAGCGACACCTTGGTTGGAGGCGAGCAGTACTTC. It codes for CASSDTLVGGEQYF.

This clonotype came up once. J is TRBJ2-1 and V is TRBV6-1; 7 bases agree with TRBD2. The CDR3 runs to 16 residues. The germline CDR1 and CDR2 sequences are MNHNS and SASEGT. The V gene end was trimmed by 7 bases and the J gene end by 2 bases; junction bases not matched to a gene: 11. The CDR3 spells CASMTSQAGTYNEQFF. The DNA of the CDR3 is TGTGCCAGCATGACTTCCCAAGCGGGGACCTACAATGAGCAGTTCTTC.

The CDR3 here is CATTASSSTDTQYF. The DNA of the CDR3 is TGTGCCACCACGGCGAGTTCTAGCACAGATACGCAGTATTTT. The rearrangement uses TRBV24-1 and TRBJ2-3; no firm D call. This CDR3 spans 14 amino acids. The germline CDR1 and CDR2 sequences are KGHDR and SFDVKD. Trimming shortened V by 8 bases and J by 0 bases, and 11 bases separated the two germline ends.

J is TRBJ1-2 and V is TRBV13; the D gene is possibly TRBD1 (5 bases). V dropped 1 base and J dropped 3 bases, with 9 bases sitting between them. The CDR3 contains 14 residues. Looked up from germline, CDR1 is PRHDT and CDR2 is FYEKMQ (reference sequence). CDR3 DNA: TGTGCCAGCAGCTTAGAAGGGGCTGACTATGGCTACACCTTC. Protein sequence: CASSLEGADYGYTF.

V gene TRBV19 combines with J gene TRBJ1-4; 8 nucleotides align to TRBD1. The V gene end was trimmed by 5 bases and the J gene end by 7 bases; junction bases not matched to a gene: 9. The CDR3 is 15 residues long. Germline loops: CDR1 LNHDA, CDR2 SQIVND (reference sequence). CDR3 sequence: CASSPQGASAEKLFF. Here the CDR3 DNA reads TGTGCCAGTAGTCCCCAGGGGGCTAGCGCTGAAAAACTGTTTTTT.

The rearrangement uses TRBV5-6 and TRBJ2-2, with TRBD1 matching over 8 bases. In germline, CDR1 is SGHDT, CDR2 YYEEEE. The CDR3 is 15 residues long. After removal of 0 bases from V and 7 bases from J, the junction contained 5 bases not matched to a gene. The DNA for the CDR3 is TGTGCCAGCAGCTTGGATCCAGGGGGCATCGGGGAGCTGTTTTTT. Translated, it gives CASSLDPGGIGELFF.

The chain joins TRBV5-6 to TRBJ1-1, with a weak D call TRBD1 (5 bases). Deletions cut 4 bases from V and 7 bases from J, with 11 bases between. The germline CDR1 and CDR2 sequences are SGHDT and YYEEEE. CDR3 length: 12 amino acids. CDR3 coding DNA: TGTGCCAGCAGCAGGGACGGCCTTGAAGCTTTCTTT. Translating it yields CASSRDGLEAFF.

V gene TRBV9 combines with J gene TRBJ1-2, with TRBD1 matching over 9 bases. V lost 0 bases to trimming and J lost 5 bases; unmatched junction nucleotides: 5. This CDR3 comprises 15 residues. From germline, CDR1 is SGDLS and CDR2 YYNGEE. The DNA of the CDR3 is TGTGCCAGCAGCGTAGCTAAGACAGGGGGGTATGGCTACACCTTC. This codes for CASSVAKTGGYGYTF.

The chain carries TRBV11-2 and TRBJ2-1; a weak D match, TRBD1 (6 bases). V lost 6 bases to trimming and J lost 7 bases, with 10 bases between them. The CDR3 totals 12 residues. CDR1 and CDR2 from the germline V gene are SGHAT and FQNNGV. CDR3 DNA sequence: TGTGCCAGCAGTTTTGGACAGAATGAGCAGTTCTTC. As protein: CASSFGQNEQFF.

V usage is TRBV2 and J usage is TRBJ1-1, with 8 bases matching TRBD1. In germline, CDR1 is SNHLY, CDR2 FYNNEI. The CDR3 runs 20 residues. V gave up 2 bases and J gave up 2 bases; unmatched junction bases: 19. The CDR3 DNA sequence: TGTGCCAGCAGTGAACCCACCATTAGGGACAGGAGAAGATATAACACTGAAGCTTTCTTT. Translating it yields CASSEPTIRDRRRYNTEAFF.

The CDR3 here is CASTPMGGDTEAFF. CDR3 in DNA: TGTGCCAGCACCCCAATGGGGGGTGACACTGAAGCTTTCTTT. The V gene is TRBV5-8, the J gene TRBJ1-1; D is possibly TRBD1 (5 bases). Germline CDR1 and CDR2: SGHTS and YDEGEE. The CDR3 runs to 14 residues. V gave up 6 bases and J gave up 3 bases, with 15 bases separating them.

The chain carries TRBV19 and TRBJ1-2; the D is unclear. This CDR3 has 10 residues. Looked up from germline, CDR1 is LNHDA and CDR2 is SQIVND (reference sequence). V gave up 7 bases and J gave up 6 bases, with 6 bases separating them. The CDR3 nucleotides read TGTGCCAGTACTGGCGATGGCTACACCTTC. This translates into CASTGDGYTF.

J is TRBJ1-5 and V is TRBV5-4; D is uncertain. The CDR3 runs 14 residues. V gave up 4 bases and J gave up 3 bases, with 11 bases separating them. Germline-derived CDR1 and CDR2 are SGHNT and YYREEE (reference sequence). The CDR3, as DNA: TGTGCCAGCAGCGATTTTGGGTACAATCAGCCCCAGCATTTT. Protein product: CASSDFGYNQPQHF.

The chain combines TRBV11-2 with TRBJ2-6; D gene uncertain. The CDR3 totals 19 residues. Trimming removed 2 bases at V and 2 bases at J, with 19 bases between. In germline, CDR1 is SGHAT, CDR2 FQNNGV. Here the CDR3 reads CASSLIRTRSSTGANVLTF. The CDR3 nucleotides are TGTGCCAGCAGCTTAATTCGCACCAGGTCCTCGACTGGGGCCAACGTCCTGACTTTC.

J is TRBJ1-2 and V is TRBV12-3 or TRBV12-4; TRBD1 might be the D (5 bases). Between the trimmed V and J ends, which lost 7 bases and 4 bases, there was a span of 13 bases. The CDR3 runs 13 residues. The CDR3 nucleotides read TGTGCCAGCACCTTGGGGGAGCTCTATGGCTACACCTTC. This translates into CASTLGELYGYTF.

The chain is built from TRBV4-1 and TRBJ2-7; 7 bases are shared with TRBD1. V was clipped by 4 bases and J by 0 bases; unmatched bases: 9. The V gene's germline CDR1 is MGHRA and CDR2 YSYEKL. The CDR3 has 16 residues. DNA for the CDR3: TGCGCCAGCAGCCTTTCCTCACAGGGGCCCTCCTACGAGCAGTACTTC. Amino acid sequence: CASSLSSQGPSYEQYF.

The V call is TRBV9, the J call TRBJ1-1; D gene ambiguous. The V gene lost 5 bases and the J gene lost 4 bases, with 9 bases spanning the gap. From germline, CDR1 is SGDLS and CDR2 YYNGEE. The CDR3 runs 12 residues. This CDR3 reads CASSGLGTEAFF. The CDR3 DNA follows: TGTGCCAGCAGTGGGCTGGGCACTGAAGCTTTCTTT. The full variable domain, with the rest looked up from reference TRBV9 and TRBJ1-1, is DSGVTQTPKHLITATGQRVTLRCSPRSGDLSVYWYQQSLDQGLQFLIQYYNGEERAKGNILERFSAQQFPDLHSELNLSSLELGDSALYFCASSGLGTEAFFGQGTRLTVV.

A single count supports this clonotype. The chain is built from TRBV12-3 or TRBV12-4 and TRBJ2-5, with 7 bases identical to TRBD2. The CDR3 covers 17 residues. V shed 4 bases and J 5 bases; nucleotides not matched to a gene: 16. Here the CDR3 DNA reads TGTGCCAGCAGTTCCAGCCTGGGACCAGCGGGATTCGAGACCCAGTACTTC. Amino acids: CASSSSLGPAGFETQYF.

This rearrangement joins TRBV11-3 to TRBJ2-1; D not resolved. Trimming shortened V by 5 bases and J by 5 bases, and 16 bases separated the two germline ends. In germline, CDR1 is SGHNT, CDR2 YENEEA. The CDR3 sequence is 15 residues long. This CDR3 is CASSHVSRPDNEQFF. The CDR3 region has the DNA TGTGCCAGCAGCCATGTGTCCCGCCCGGACAATGAGCAGTTCTTC.